This record looks at one T cell receptor beta chain sequence and its context. This clonotype was seen at least ten times. This receptor's antigen is unknown. No quality values exist for individual bases; no much larger clone is one base distant. V is reduced by 1 base and J by 5 bases, leaving a spacing of 15 bases between them. The CDR3 runs 16 residues from the cysteine to the phenylalanine. The read is trimmed to its CDR3 DNA, 48 bases read in frame from base 1. TCR cDNA was synthesized by 5'RACE template switching, through which a universal primer site and unique molecular identifiers were introduced. cDNA synthesis was primed from both the TCR alpha and TCR beta constant segments. Two PCR steps were used to amplify libraries, with sample barcodes and sequencing adapters being added in the second step. Sequencing of libraries was done on Illumina HiSeq 2500 (2x100 bp) or NovaSeq (2x150 bp). In the paper's pipeline: MIGEC was used to demultiplex reads and collapse the reads into UMI consensus sequences, and MiXCR was used for V(D)J alignment. Clonotypes responding to the vaccine were identified with edgeR on replicate PBMC samples, with the criteria of FDR below 0.01 and a log2 fold change above 5 up to day 15. Bulk clonotypes were assigned CD4 or CD8 identity according to which sequenced CD4 or CD8 repertoire held them at higher abundance. The raw public data were reprocessed by TCRdb itself: fastp quality trimming at Q25, MiXCR clonotype calling, in-frame beta chains only. Each entry merges the rows of one CDR3 protein and shows their most common DNA and genes. What appears here as the V and J calls and clone size reflects TCRdb's work, not the paper's. This sample holds tens of thousands of distinct CDR3 sequences; approximately 7% were observed only once. The biggest ten clones account for about 40% of the sample.

In light of the paper, this sample's treatment or condition label describes: live attenuated yellow fever vaccine strain. A standard Ficoll-Paque protocol was used to isolate PBMCs from peripheral blood. Dynabeads CD4 and CD8 positive selection kits were used to isolate CD4 and CD8 T-cell fractions. TriZol was used to extract RNA from bulk PBMCs, CD4 and CD8 fractions, and dextramer-positive and dextramer-negative fractions. The sample belongs to a study of T cells after yellow fever vaccination (dated by TCRdb to the late 2010s). Notes on the research overall: Libraries from fractions with low cell numbers were prepared with the SMART-Seq v4 Ultra Low Input RNA kit. To track T-cell clones before and after primary and booster YFV17D yellow fever vaccination, bulk TCR alpha and beta repertoires were sequenced longitudinally. Two healthy male donors, one aged 18 to 30 and one aged 30 to 39 years, were included in the cohort. Blood was collected at multiple timepoints before and after primary and secondary immunization, and bulk PBMC replicates and cell subsets were isolated.

Study-wide findings and limitations: The secondary T-cell response was found to be weaker but faster than the primary response, with a peak reached on day 5 rather than on day 15. Most clones expanded after primary vaccination (about 95% of CD4 and 70% to 90% of CD8) were re-detected after the booster, suggesting that broad memory maintenance occurred. Only a couple of donors were included in the study, so the extent to which the findings can be generalized is limited. A small fraction of clonotypes showed up in both the CD4 and CD8 compartments, probably as a result of convergent recombination. Because abundant contaminating clonotypes from the bulk population could be contained in FACS-sorted repertoires, computational filtering was required.

This TCR came from a man in his late teens or twenties who received the YFV17D yellow fever vaccine. Sequences were derived from CD8+ T cells sorted from PBMCs, sampled approximately 47 days after the first yellow fever vaccination. This chain is built from TRBV12-3 or TRBV12-4 and TRBJ1-5; the D gene lacks a confident call. The CDR3 sequence is CASSLEVGKRYQPQHF. The nucleotides are TGTGCCAGCAGTTTAGAAGTGGGGAAACGATATCAGCCCCAGCATTTT.